This TCR beta chain was sequenced during a study of T cell repertoires in cytomegalovirus infection. Study-level information: Signatures in public TCR beta sequences pointed to both CMV infection and matching HLA type. Regarding the study as a whole: Clonotypes of TCR beta that were HLA-C-restricted and CMV-specific dominated the ex vivo response. Public TCR beta family frequency separated CMV-and-HLA carriers, including in an independent cohort.

The V and J ends lost 0 bases and 0 bases respectively, with 9 bases between them. Germline assignment: CDR1 LGHNA and CDR2 YNFKEQ. The CDR3 covers 16 residues. This clonotype was counted only a few times. Its antigen is not known. TCRdb reprocessed the reads with MiXCR, giving one entry per CDR3 protein. The sample holds hundreds of thousands of distinct CDR3 sequences; roughly 17% are singletons and the top ten take around 13%. The sample was PBMCs. The sequence derives from a human donor in good health (CMV status not recorded). Some clones in this sample may be carry-over from other donors' samples. The chain carries TRBV4-2 and TRBJ2-4; either TRBD1 or TRBD2 may fit D (5 bases each). The CDR3 DNA is TGTGCCAGCAGCCAAGAGAGGGACCCAGCCAAAAACATTCAGTACTTC. It is translated as CASSQERDPAKNIQYF.